This T cell receptor beta chain was documented in a study of blood T cell repertoires in COVID-19. The data were produced by immunoSEQ multiplex PCR, yet TCRdb's version contains in-frame clones alone and is incomplete. The sample lists some 320,000 clones, about nine tenths occurring once. Sequenced: PBMCs or T cells enriched from blood (not recorded which). The origin of this receptor is a man in his 60s who had recovered from COVID-19.

In nucleotides, the CDR3 is TGCGCCAGCAGCCCATATCCTTCTAGCGGGAGTTCCTACAATGAGCAGTTCTTC. It yields the protein CASSPYPSSGSSYNEQFF. The V and J genes are TRBV5-1 and TRBJ2-1; 10 bases fit TRBD2. This CDR3 has 18 amino acids. V was pared by 4 bases and J by 1 base, with 11 bases of the junction left unmatched. The germline V gene has CDR1 SGHRS and CDR2 YFSETQ.